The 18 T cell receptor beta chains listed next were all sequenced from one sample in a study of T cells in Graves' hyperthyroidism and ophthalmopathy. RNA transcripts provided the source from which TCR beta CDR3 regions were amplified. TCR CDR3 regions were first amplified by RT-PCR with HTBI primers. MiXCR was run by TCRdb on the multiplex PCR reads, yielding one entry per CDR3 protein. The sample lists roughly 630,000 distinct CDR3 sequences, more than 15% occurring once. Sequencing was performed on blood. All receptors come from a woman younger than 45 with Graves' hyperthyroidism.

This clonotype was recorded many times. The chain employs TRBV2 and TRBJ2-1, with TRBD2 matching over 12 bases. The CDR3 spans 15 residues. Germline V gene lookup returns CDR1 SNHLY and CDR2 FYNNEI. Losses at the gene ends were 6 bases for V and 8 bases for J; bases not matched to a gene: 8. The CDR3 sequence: CASRETSGSRYEQFF. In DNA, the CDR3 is TGTGCCAGCAGGGAGACTAGCGGGAGTCGCTATGAGCAGTTCTTC.

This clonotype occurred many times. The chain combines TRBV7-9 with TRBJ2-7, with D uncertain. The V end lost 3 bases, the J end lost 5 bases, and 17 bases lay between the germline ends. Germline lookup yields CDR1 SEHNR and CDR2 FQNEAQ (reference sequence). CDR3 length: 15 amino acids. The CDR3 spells CASSLDQRPWHEQYF. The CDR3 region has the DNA TGTGCCAGCAGCTTGGACCAGAGGCCCTGGCACGAGCAGTACTTC.

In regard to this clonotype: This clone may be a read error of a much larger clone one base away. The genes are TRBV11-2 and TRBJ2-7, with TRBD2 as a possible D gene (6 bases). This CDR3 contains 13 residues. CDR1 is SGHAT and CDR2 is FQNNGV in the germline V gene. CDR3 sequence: CASGLTPSYGQYF. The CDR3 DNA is TGTGCCTCGGGACTTACCCCTTCCTACGGGCAGTACTTC.

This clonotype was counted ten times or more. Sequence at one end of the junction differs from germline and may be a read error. The CDR3 DNA reads as TGCGGTGCGGGGACAGGGTCGAATGAGCAGTTCTTC. The encoded protein is CGAGTGSNEQFF. The V and J genes are TRBV20-1 and TRBJ2-1; 9 bases match TRBD1. The CDR3 is 12 residues long. Germline V gives CDR1 DFQATT, CDR2 SNEGSKA (reference sequence).

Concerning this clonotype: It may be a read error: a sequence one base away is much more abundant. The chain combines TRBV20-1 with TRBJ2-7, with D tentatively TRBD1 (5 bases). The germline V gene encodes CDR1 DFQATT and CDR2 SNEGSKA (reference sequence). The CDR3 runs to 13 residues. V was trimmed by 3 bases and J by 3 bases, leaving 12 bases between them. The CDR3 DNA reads TGCAGTGCTAGGACTCGGACACGCTACGAGCAGTACTTC. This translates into CSARTRTRYEQYF.

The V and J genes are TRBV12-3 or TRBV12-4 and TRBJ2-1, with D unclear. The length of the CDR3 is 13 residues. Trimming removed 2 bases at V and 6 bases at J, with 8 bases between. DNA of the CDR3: TGTGCCAGCAGTTTATCTACACCCAATGAGCAGTTCTTC. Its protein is CASSLSTPNEQFF.

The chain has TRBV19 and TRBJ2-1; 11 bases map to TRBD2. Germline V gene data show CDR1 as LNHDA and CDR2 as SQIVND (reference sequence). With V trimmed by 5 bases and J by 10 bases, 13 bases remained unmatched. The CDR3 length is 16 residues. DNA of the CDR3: TGTGCCAGTAGTCCGGGTTTAGCGGGAGGGCCCTGGGAGCAGTTCTTC. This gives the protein CASSPGLAGGPWEQFF.

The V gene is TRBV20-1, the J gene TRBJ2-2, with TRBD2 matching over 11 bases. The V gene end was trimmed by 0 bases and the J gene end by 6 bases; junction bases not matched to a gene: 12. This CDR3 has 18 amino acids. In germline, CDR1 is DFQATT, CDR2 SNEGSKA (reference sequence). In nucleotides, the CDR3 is TGCAGTGCTAGAGATCGGGGGGGTAGCGGGAGGGCCCCCGGGGAGCTGTTTTTT. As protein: CSARDRGGSGRAPGELFF.

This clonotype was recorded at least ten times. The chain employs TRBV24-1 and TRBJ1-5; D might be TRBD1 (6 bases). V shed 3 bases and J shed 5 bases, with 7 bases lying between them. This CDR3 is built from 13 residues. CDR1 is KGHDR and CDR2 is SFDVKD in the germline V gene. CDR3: CATSDRTDQPQHF. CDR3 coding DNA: TGTGCCACCAGTGATAGGACAGATCAGCCCCAGCATTTT.

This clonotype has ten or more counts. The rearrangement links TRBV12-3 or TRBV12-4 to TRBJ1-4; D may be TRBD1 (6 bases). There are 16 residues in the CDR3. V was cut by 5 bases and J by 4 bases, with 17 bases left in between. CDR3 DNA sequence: TGTGCCAGCAGTCAATCGTGGGACATAAATAATGAAAAACTGTTTTTT. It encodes CASSQSWDINNEKLFF.

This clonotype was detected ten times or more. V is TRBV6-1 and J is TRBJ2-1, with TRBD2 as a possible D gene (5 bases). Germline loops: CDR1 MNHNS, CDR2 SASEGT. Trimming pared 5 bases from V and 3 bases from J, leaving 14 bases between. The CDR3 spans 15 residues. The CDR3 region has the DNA TGTGCCAGCAGTTATGGCGGGCCTCTCTACAATGAGCAGTTCTTC. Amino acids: CASSYGGPLYNEQFF.

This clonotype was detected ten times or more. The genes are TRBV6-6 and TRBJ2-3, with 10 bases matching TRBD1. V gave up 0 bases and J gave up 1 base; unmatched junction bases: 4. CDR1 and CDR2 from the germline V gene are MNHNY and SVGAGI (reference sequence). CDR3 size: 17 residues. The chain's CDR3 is CASSYSGQGTGTDTQYF. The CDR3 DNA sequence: TGTGCCAGCAGTTACTCGGGACAGGGGACGGGCACAGATACGCAGTATTTT.

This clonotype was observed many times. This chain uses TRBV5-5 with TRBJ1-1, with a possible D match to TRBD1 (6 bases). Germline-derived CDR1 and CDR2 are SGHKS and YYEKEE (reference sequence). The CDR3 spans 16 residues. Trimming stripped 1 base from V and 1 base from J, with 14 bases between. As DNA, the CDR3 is TGTGCCAGCAGCTTGCTTCCGGGACACCCGAACACTGAAGCTTTCTTT. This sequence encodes CASSLLPGHPNTEAFF.

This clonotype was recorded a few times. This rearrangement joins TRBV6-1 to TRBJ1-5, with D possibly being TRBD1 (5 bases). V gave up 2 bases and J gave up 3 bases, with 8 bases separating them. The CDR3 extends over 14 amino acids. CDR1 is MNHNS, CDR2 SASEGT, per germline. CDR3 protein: CASSENRINQPQHF. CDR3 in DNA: TGTGCCAGCAGTGAAAACAGGATCAATCAGCCCCAGCATTTT.

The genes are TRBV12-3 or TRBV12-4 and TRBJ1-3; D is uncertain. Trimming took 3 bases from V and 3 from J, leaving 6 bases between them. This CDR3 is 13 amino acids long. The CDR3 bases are TGTGCCAGCAGTTTTCTTAGTGGAAACACCATATATTTT. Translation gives CASSFLSGNTIYF.

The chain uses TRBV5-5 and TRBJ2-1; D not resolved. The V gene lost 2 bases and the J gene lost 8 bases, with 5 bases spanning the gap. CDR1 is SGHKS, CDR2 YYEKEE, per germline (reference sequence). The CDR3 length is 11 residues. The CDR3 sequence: CASSFVDEQFF. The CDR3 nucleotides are TGTGCCAGCAGCTTCGTCGATGAGCAGTTCTTC.

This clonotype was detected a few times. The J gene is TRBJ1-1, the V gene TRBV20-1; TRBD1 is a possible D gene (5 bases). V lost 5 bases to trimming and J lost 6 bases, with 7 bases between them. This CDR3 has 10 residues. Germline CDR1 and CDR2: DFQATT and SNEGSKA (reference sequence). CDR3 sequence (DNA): TGCAGTGCTCTGGGGGCTGAAGCTTTCTTT. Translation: CSALGAEAFF.

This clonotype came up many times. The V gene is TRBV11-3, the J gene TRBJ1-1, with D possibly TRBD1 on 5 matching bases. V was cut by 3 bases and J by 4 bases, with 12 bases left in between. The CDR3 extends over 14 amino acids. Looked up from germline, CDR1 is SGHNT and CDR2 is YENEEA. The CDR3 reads CASSFGRGSTEAFF. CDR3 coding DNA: TGTGCCAGCAGCTTCGGTCGGGGGAGCACTGAAGCTTTCTTT.